The clone carrying this TCR beta chain was detected ten times or more. The CDR3 end is not reached by the read, which stops 3 residues before it; the germline J gene fills it in. The CDR3 totals 16 residues. The V end lost 2 bases, the J end lost 1 base, and 12 bases lay between the germline ends. Germline-derived CDR1 and CDR2 are SGHTA and FQGTGA. This specimen comes from a study of T cell clonality in common variable immunodeficiency. Control and CVID samples contributed equal amounts of genomic DNA. Data came from immunoSEQ multiplex PCR; TCRdb stores just in-frame clones and leaves some out. This record lists 75,000 to 85,000 clones, none seen once only, and the top ten clones contain 0.8%.

This TCR was recovered from a person aged 18 to 70 in good health. The sample was peripheral blood mononuclear cells. The chain recombines TRBV7-3 with TRBJ2-1; D perhaps matches TRBD2 (5 bases). Partial CDR3 DNA: TGTGCCAGCAGCTTAGGTGGGCTAGCTTCCTACAATGAG. Its protein is CASSLGGLASYNE. The whole CDR3 protein is CASSLGGLASYNEQFF.